What follows is one T cell receptor (beta chain) and its context. The sample originates from a study of blood T cell repertoires in COVID-19. Study-level information: Collection of acute and convalescent COVID-19 samples took place in the United States, Italy and Spain. Sample material is recorded as cDNA or gDNA derived from T cells, B-cell-depleted T cells, or PBMCs.

As processed by the authors: Reference gene primer amplification yielded estimated nucleated cell counts. Sequencing was performed with immunoSEQ multiplex PCR; in TCRdb, only in-frame clones are kept and a portion is missing. V, J and clone size reflect that table, while D and trimming were determined from the DNA. In the table there are 90,000 to 120,000 clones, 90% to 95% of which are singletons. V lost 3 bases and J lost 0, with 11 bases in between. In germline, CDR1 is SGHNT, CDR2 YENEEA. The CDR3 covers 16 residues. The sequence derives from a woman aged 25 to 39 with acute or convalescent COVID-19. The sample consisted of peripheral blood. This chain joins TRBV11-3 and TRBJ1-4; tentative D call: TRBD1 (6 bases). The CDR3 is CASSLGGPATNEKLFF. Written as DNA, the CDR3 is TGTGCCAGCAGCTTGGGGGGGCCGGCAACTAATGAAAAACTGTTTTTT. Drawing the rest from reference TRBV11-3 and TRBJ1-4, the complete variable domain is EAGVVQSPRYKIIEKKQPVAFWCNPISGHNTLYWYLQNLGQGPELLIRYENEEAVDDSQLPKDRFSAERLKGVDSTLKIQPAELGDSAVYLCASSLGGPATNEKLFFGSGTQLSVL.